This is a list of T cell receptor beta chains from one sample in a study of blood T cell repertoires in COVID-19. Sequenced by immunoSEQ multiplex PCR; TCRdb stores in-frame clones only, minus some. The sample includes 150,000 to 200,000 clones, 88% seen only once; the top ten take 5.5% to 7%. The source material was peripheral blood. These receptors came from a man aged 40-55 years with active or convalescent COVID-19. Each CDR3 is given with its conserved first and last residue. D genes are given only for firm matches. Rows may omit the clone size; those that give it use once, few, many or a size class.

V gene	D gene	clone size	J gene	CDR3 protein	CDR3 DNA
TRBV13	.	few	TRBJ2-2	CASSPRGNTGELFF	TGTGCCAGCAGCCCTAGGGGGAACACCGGGGAGCTGTTTTTT
TRBV4-2	TRBD1	.	TRBJ2-5	CASSQDRGQETQYF	TGTGCCAGCAGCCAGGACAGGGGACAGGAGACCCAGTACTTC
TRBV5-1	TRBD1	.	TRBJ1-3	CASSLAGQAGNTIYF	TGCGCCAGCAGCTTGGCAGGACAGGCTGGAAACACCATATATTTT
TRBV3-1/TRBV3-2	.	.	TRBJ2-1	CASSQAIAEGEQFF	TGTGCCAGCAGCCAGGCAATAGCGGAGGGTGAGCAGTTCTTC
TRBV2	TRBD2	.	TRBJ2-1	CASGSSGGASYNEQFF	TGTGCCAGCGGGTCTAGCGGGGGGGCCTCCTACAATGAGCAGTTCTTC
TRBV27	.	.	TRBJ2-2	CASRLAGLSTGELFF	TGTGCCAGCAGACTGGCAGGGTTGAGCACCGGGGAGCTGTTTTTT
TRBV7-2	TRBD2	once	TRBJ2-3	CASSPAGLSTDTQYF	TGTGCCAGCAGCCCAGCGGGGCTAAGCACAGATACGCAGTATTTT
TRBV19	.	.	TRBJ2-7	CASSAMSTDYFVSEQYF	TGTGCCAGTAGTGCCATGTCCACTGACTACTTTGTAAGCGAGCAGTACTTC
TRBV2	.	.	TRBJ2-7	CASSEAYMRIYEQYF	TGTGCCAGCAGTGAAGCGTACATGAGGATCTACGAGCAGTACTTC
TRBV7-2	.	.	TRBJ2-7	CASITRGRGSSYEQYF	TGTGCCAGCATCACCAGGGGGCGGGGGAGCTCCTACGAGCAGTACTTC
TRBV10-3	TRBD1	.	TRBJ1-5	CAISAGQGRDQPQHF	TGTGCCATCAGTGCCGGACAGGGGAGGGATCAGCCCCAGCATTTT
TRBV29-1	TRBD1	.	TRBJ1-1	CSVRDSPTLNTEAFF	TGCAGCGTTAGGGACAGTCCTACCCTCAACACTGAAGCTTTCTTT
TRBV27	.	.	TRBJ2-1	CASSLGHEQFF	TGTGCCAGCAGTTTGGGGCATGAGCAGTTCTTC
TRBV18	.	few	TRBJ1-4	CASSPTLAGNEKLFF	TGTGCCAGCTCACCGACACTGGCGGGGAATGAAAAACTGTTTTTT
TRBV11-3	.	.	TRBJ2-2	CASSLGPTGELFF	TGTGCCAGCAGCTTAGGGCCCACAGGGGAGCTGTTTTTT
TRBV19	.	.	TRBJ1-3	CASIERGSGNTIYF	TGTGCCAGTATAGAGAGAGGCTCTGGAAACACCATATATTTT
TRBV7-8	.	.	TRBJ1-5	CASSLDAGNQPQHF	TGTGCCAGCAGCTTAGACGCGGGCAATCAGCCCCAGCATTTT
TRBV11-2	.	.	TRBJ2-3	CASSLVGGGTDTQYF	TGTGCCAGCAGCTTAGTCGGCGGAGGCACAGATACGCAGTATTTT
TRBV4-2	.	.	TRBJ1-5	CASSHTDNQPQHF	TGTGCCAGCAGCCACACAGACAATCAGCCCCAGCATTTT
TRBV7-2	.	.	TRBJ2-3	CASSSTNIGSADTQYF	TGTGCCAGCAGCTCAACGAACATAGGTAGCGCAGATACGCAGTATTTT
TRBV5-5	.	many	TRBJ2-7	CASSFYSLGGYEQYF	TGTGCCAGCAGCTTCTACAGCCTAGGGGGATACGAGCAGTACTTC
TRBV18	TRBD2	.	TRBJ2-2	CASSPLPAGTNTGELFF	TGTGCCAGCTCACCACTCCCAGCGGGGACGAACACCGGGGAGCTGTTTTTT
TRBV5-1	.	.	TRBJ2-5	CASYPEQGGKTQYF	TGCGCCAGCTACCCAGAACAGGGGGGGAAGACCCAGTACTTC
TRBV7-2	.	.	TRBJ2-7	CASSLVTGGPAVEQYF	TGTGCCAGCAGCTTAGTGACCGGGGGGCCCGCCGTCGAGCAGTACTTC
TRBV27	.	few	TRBJ1-2	CASSLSGRGGYTF	TGTGCCAGCAGTTTATCCGGCCGGGGAGGCTACACCTTC
TRBV6-5	TRBD1	.	TRBJ2-7	CASLRDRNSYEQYF	TGTGCCAGCCTACGGGACAGGAATTCCTACGAGCAGTACTTC
TRBV7-3	TRBD2	.	TRBJ2-1	CASSLKGLLAGGGEQFF	TGTGCCAGCAGCTTAAAAGGCTTATTAGCGGGGGGAGGTGAGCAGTTCTTC
TRBV3-1/TRBV3-2	.	.	TRBJ1-2	CASSQQLFGHGGYTF	TGTGCCAGCAGCCAACAATTATTTGGACACGGAGGCTACACCTTC
TRBV25-1	TRBD2	.	TRBJ2-3	CASSESRASGGHTDTQYF	TGTGCCAGCAGTGAATCGAGGGCTAGCGGGGGACACACAGATACGCAGTATTTT
TRBV7-2	.	.	TRBJ1-4	CASSPSSTGGEKLFF	TGTGCCAGCAGCCCATCTAGCACCGGGGGTGAAAAACTGTTTTTT
TRBV19	.	.	TRBJ2-3	CASSSPRGTSTDTQYF	TGTGCCAGTAGTAGCCCGAGGGGGACGAGCACAGATACGCAGTATTTT
TRBV4-3	.	.	TRBJ2-7	CVSSRVRDGSYEQYF	TGCGTCAGCAGCCGTGTGCGGGACGGATCCTACGAGCAGTACTTC
TRBV2	TRBD2	.	TRBJ2-5	CASTAVGLAGGTQYF	TGTGCCAGCACGGCCGTGGGACTAGCGGGGGGAACCCAGTACTTC
TRBV3-1/TRBV3-2	TRBD2	.	TRBJ2-3	CASSRRETGTDTQYF	TGTGCCAGCAGCCGGCGGGAGACGGGTACAGATACGCAGTATTTT
TRBV30	.	.	TRBJ1-2	CAWSLTVRTNYGYTF	TGTGCCTGGAGTCTCACGGTCCGTACTAACTATGGCTACACCTTC
TRBV6-1	TRBD1	.	TRBJ2-5	CASSEATGGAETQYF	TGTGCCAGCAGTGAAGCAACAGGGGGAGCGGAGACCCAGTACTTC
TRBV7-7	.	.	TRBJ1-5	CASSLPGEAIQPQHF	TGTGCCAGCAGCTTACCGGGGGAGGCGATTCAGCCCCAGCATTTT
TRBV7-2	.	.	TRBJ2-3	CASSWVVAAPTQYF	TGTGCCAGCAGCTGGGTGGTCGCGGCTCCCACGCAGTATTTT
TRBV7-8	TRBD1	.	TRBJ1-1	CASSKGQGIGGLNTEAFF	TGTGCCAGCAGCAAGGGACAGGGGATAGGAGGATTGAACACTGAAGCTTTCTTT
TRBV7-2	.	.	TRBJ1-1	CASSLGRGNTEAFF	TGTGCCAGCAGCTTAGGCCGGGGAAACACTGAAGCTTTCTTT
TRBV3-1/TRBV3-2	.	.	TRBJ1-1	CASSHRMTQGSTEAFF	TGTGCCAGCAGCCATCGGATGACACAGGGAAGCACTGAAGCTTTCTTT
TRBV4-2	.	.	TRBJ2-7	CASSPARASGSYEQYF	TGTGCCAGCAGCCCCGCGAGGGCCTCTGGCTCCTACGAGCAGTACTTC
TRBV7-9	.	.	TRBJ1-4	CASSPQRHGEKLFF	TGTGCCAGCAGCCCCCAGCGTCACGGGGAAAAACTGTTTTTT
TRBV9	.	.	TRBJ1-5	CASTPGRGNQPQHF	TGTGCCAGCACCCCAGGTAGGGGGAATCAGCCCCAGCATTTT
TRBV19	TRBD2	.	TRBJ2-7	CASSITSGRLEVQYF	TGTGCCAGTAGTATTACTAGCGGTAGGTTGGAGGTGCAGTACTTC
TRBV5-4	TRBD2	.	TRBJ2-1	CASSAGGPSGEQFF	TGTGCCAGCAGCGCGGGAGGGCCCTCTGGTGAGCAGTTCTTC
TRBV24-1	.	.	TRBJ2-3	CATSGENTDTQYF	TGTGCCACCAGCGGGGAGAACACAGATACGCAGTATTTT
TRBV19	TRBD1	.	TRBJ2-7	CASSISGQGYEQYF	TGTGCCAGTAGTATTTCGGGACAGGGCTACGAGCAGTACTTC
TRBV6-2/TRBV6-3	TRBD1	.	TRBJ1-1	CASSRGRGEAFF	TGTGCCAGCAGTAGGGGGCGAGGTGAAGCTTTCTTT
TRBV5-6	TRBD1	.	TRBJ2-1	CASSFGDRGYEQFF	TGTGCCAGCAGCTTTGGGGACAGGGGTTATGAGCAGTTCTTC
TRBV7-2	TRBD2	.	TRBJ2-1	CASSLSGGGPYNEQFF	TGTGCCAGCAGCTTAAGCGGGGGGGGCCCCTACAATGAGCAGTTCTTC
TRBV6-5	.	.	TRBJ2-2	CASSRGGMNTGELFF	TGTGCCAGCAGTAGGGGGGGCATGAACACCGGGGAGCTGTTTTTT
TRBV9	.	.	TRBJ2-1	CASSVDSPTSDYNEQFF	TGTGCCAGCAGCGTAGATTCACCGACATCAGACTACAATGAGCAGTTCTTC